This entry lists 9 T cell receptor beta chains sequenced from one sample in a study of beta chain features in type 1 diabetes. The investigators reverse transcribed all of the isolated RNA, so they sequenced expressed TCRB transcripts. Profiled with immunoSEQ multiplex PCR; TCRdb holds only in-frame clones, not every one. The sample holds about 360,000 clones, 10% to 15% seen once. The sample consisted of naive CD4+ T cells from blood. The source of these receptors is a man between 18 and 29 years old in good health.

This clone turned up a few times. The CDR3: CASSPMGGFGYTF. The CDR3 DNA reads TGTGCCAGCAGCCCCATGGGAGGGTTTGGCTACACCTTC. The chain couples TRBV7-9 to TRBJ1-2; D unresolved. Trimming left V 5 bases short and J 7 bases short, with 14 bases between. The germline CDR1 and CDR2 sequences are SEHNR and FQNEAQ (reference sequence). The CDR3 spans 13 residues. Filled out from reference TRBV7-9 and TRBJ1-2, the complete variable domain reads DTGVSQNPRHKITKRGQNVTFRCDPISEHNRLYWYRQTLGQGPEFLTYFQNEAQLEKSRLLSDRFSAERPKGSFSTLEIQRTEQGDSAMYLCASSPMGGFGYTFGSGTRLTVV.

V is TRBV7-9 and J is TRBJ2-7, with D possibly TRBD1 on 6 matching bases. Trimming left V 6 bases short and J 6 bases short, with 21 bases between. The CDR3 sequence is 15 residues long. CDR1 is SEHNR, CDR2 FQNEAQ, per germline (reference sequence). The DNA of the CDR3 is TGTGCCAGCAGGGAAGGGGTGGGGGCGTTCGGCGAGCAGTACTTC. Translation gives CASREGVGAFGEQYF.

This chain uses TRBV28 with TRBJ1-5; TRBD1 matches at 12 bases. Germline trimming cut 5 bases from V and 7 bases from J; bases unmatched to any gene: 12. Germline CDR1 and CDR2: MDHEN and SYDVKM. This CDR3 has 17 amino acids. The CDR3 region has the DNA TGTGCCAGCAGTCTGCCGGGACAGGGGGCCGGATGGCAGCCCCAGCATTTT. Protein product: CASSLPGQGAGWQPQHF.

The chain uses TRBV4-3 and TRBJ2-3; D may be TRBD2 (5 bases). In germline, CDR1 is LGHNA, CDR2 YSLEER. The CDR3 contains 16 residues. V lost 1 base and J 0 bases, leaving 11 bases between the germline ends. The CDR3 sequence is CASSQGVGASTDTQYF. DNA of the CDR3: TGCGCCAGCAGCCAAGGGGTGGGAGCCAGCACAGATACGCAGTATTTT.

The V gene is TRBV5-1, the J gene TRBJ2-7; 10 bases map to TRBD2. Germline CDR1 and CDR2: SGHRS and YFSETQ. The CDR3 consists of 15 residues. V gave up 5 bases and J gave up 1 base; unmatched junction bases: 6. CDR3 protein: CASRNGLADSYEQYF. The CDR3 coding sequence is TGCGCCAGCAGGAACGGACTAGCGGATTCCTACGAGCAGTACTTC.

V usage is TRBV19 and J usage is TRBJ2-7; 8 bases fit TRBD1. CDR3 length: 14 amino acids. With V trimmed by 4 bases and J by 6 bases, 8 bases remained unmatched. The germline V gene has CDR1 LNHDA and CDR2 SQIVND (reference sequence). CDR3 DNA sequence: TGTGCCAGTAGTAGAGGACAGGGATTCGGCGAGCAGTACTTC. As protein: CASSRGQGFGEQYF.

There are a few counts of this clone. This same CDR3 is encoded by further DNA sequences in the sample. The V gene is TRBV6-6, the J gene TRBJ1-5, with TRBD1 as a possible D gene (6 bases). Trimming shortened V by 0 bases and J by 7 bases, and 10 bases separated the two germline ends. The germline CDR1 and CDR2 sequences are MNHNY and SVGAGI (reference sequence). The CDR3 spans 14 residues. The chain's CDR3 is CASSYSTGDQPQHF. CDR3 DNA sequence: TGTGCCAGCAGTTACTCGACAGGAGACCAGCCCCAGCATTTT.

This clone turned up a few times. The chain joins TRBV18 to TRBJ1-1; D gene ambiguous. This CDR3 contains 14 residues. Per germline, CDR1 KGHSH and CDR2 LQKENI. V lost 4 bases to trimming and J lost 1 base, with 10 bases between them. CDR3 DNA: TGTGCCAGCTCACGAACTCAGGAGAACACTGAAGCTTTCTTT. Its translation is CASSRTQENTEAFF.

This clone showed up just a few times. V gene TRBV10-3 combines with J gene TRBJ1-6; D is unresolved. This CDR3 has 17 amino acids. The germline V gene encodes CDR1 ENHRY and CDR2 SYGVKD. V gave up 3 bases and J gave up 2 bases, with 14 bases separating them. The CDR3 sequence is CAISDLPRVAYNSPLHF. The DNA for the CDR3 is TGTGCCATCAGTGACCTCCCCCGGGTGGCCTATAATTCACCCCTCCACTTT.